Below, 16 T cell receptor beta chains from the same sample are listed, as sequenced in a study of blood T cell repertoires in COVID-19 (TCRdb year 2020). Library construction relied on the immunoSEQ multiplex PCR assay. Here the immuneACCESS table is served through TCRdb, limited to in-frame sequences with V and J called. Missing clones are a known gap in these copies; in checked studies unresolved V genes cover under half, and the rest lacks a known reason. In all, the sample holds roughly 480,000 clones, and roughly 89% of those were seen once. 0.8% to 0.9% of the sample comes from the top ten. The sequenced sample consisted of peripheral blood. The receptors here all came from a man between 18 and 29 years old with COVID-19, enrolled during active disease.

The V and J genes are TRBV30 and TRBJ2-5; possibly TRBD2 for D (6 bases). The germline V and J ends were trimmed by 5 bases and 6 bases, with 13 bases remaining between them. There are 12 residues in the CDR3. Germline loops: CDR1 GTSNPN, CDR2 SVGIG (reference sequence). DNA for the CDR3: TGTGCCTGGGGCGCTAGCGCGAAGACCCAGTACTTC. It encodes CAWGASAKTQYF. The variable domain in full, with the rest retrieved from reference TRBV30 and TRBJ2-5, is SQTIHQWPATLVQPVGSPLSLECTVEGTSNPNLYWYRQAAGRGLQLLFYSVGIGQISSEVPQNLSASRPQDRQFILSSKKLLLSDSGFYLCAWGASAKTQYFGPGTRLLVL.

This chain links TRBV9 with TRBJ1-2; TRBD1 matches at 9 bases. There are 12 residues in the CDR3. Trimming at V came to 3 bases and at J to 13 bases, leaving 7 bases not matched to a gene. Germline V gene lookup returns CDR1 SGDLS and CDR2 YYNGEE. The CDR3 spells CASSGGTGKTTF. The CDR3 nucleotides read TGTGCCAGCAGCGGGGGGACAGGGAAGACCACCTTC.

J is TRBJ1-6 and V is TRBV5-1; TRBD1 agrees at 10 bases. Germline CDR1 and CDR2: SGHRS and YFSETQ. The CDR3 has 17 residues. V shed 3 bases, J shed 7 bases, and the junction held 10 bases outside the gene matches. The CDR3 bases are TGCGCCAGCAGCTCGGAGCGGGACAGGGGAGGCAATTCACCCCTCCACTTT. It encodes CASSSERDRGGNSPLHF. The whole variable domain, filled in from reference TRBV5-1 and TRBJ1-6, reads KAGVTQTPRYLIKTRGQQVTLSCSPISGHRSVSWYQQTPGQGLQFLFEYFSETQRNKGNFPGRFSGRQFSNSRSEMNVSTLELGDSALYLCASSSERDRGGNSPLHFGNGTRLTVT.

CDR3 in amino acids: CASSSSGTDARWDEQFF. For the CDR3, the DNA is TGTGCCAGCAGCTCTTCCGGGACAGATGCGAGGTGGGATGAGCAGTTCTTC. V and J are TRBV3-1 (or the pseudogene TRBV3-2) and TRBJ2-1, with 7 bases matching TRBD1. There are 17 residues in the CDR3. Per germline, CDR1 LGHDT and CDR2 YNNKEL (reference sequence). V was pared by 5 bases and J by 8 bases, with 18 bases of the junction left unmatched.

V is TRBV27 and J is TRBJ2-3, with 8 bases that match TRBD2. The CDR3 is 17 amino acids. CDR1 and CDR2 from the germline V gene are MNHEY and SMNVEV (reference sequence). V was clipped by 8 bases and J by 0 bases; unmatched bases: 13. CDR3 sequence reads: CASGKISGGFSTDTQYF. The CDR3 coding sequence is TGTGCCAGCGGAAAAATATCGGGGGGGTTTAGCACAGATACGCAGTATTTT.

The V and J genes are TRBV7-9 and TRBJ1-1, with 7 bases that match TRBD1. Germline assignment: CDR1 SEHNR and CDR2 FQNEAQ (reference sequence). V was pared by 1 base and J by 5 bases, with 1 base of the junction left unmatched. The CDR3 has 13 amino acids. DNA of the CDR3: TGTGCCAGCAGCTTAGAGGGACAGACTGAAGCTTTCTTT. Protein sequence: CASSLEGQTEAFF.

The rearrangement links TRBV30 to TRBJ1-6; 7 nucleotides agree with TRBD1. Trimming cost V 1 base and J 9 bases; bases outside gene matches: 12. Germline V gene lookup returns CDR1 GTSNPN and CDR2 SVGIG (reference sequence). This CDR3 spans 16 amino acids. In nucleotides, the CDR3 is TGTGCCTGGAGTGGACCTCCGGGACAGATCAGTTCACCCCTCCACTTT. It yields the protein CAWSGPPGQISSPLHF.

The gene calls are TRBV24-1 and TRBJ2-2, with TRBD1 matching 10 bases. The CDR3 has 16 amino acids. CDR1 is KGHDR and CDR2 is SFDVKD in the germline V gene. V was clipped by 5 bases and J by 3 bases; unmatched bases: 5. Here the CDR3 reads CATSADRGLDTGELFF. The CDR3 region has the DNA TGTGCCACCAGTGCCGACAGGGGGCTTGACACCGGGGAGCTGTTTTTT.

J is TRBJ1-1 and V is TRBV2; D gene uncertain. Germline V lookup: CDR1 SNHLY, CDR2 FYNNEI. This CDR3 has 12 residues. Deletions cut 6 bases from V and 3 bases from J, with 8 bases between. CDR3 amino acids: CASREGYTEAFF. CDR3 nucleotide sequence: TGTGCCAGCAGAGAGGGTTACACTGAAGCTTTCTTT.

The J gene is TRBJ2-1, the V gene TRBV19, with 11 positions matching TRBD2. CDR3 length equals 18 residues. The trim removed 3 bases at V and 8 bases at J, leaving 15 bases unmatched. CDR1 LNHDA and CDR2 SQIVND come from the germline V gene (reference sequence). In DNA, the CDR3 is TGTGCCAGTAGTATGGTTCTAGCGGGGGGTTTTGGTATAGATGAGCAGTTCTTC. This encodes CASSMVLAGGFGIDEQFF. Drawing the rest from reference TRBV19 and TRBJ2-1, the complete variable domain is DGGITQSPKYLFRKEGQNVTLSCEQNLNHDAMYWYRQDPGQGLRLIYYSQIVNDFQKGDIAEGYSVSREKKESFPLTVTSAQKNPTAFYLCASSMVLAGGFGIDEQFFGPGTRLTVL.

V usage is TRBV3-1 (or the pseudogene TRBV3-2) and J usage is TRBJ1-5; D is uncertain. Trimming pared 0 bases from V and 5 bases from J, leaving 5 bases between. Per the germline V gene, CDR1 is LGHDT and CDR2 is YNNKEL (reference sequence). CDR3 length equals 13 residues. The CDR3 protein is CASSQDRYQPQHF. CDR3 nucleotide sequence: TGTGCCAGCAGCCAAGACCGGTATCAGCCCCAGCATTTT.

A single count supports this clone. This chain links TRBV6-4 with TRBJ2-7, with a tentative D call TRBD1 (5 bases). The V gene's germline CDR1 is MRHNA and CDR2 SNTAGT. The germline V and J ends were trimmed by 5 bases and 0 bases, with 11 bases remaining between them. This CDR3 comprises 14 residues. DNA for the CDR3: TGTGCCAGCAGTTACCAGGACAACTCCTACGAGCAGTACTTC. Translation gives CASSYQDNSYEQYF.

The chain links TRBV7-9 to TRBJ2-1; 9 nucleotides agree with TRBD1. The CDR3 consists of 18 residues. Germline CDR1 reads SEHNR; CDR2 reads FQNEAQ (reference sequence). The V segment lost 6 bases and the J segment 0 bases; nucleotides outside the gene matches: 12. CDR3 in DNA: TGTGCCAGCAGATCGGACAGGGGACATCTAAGCTCCTACAATGAGCAGTTCTTC. This gives the protein CASRSDRGHLSSYNEQFF.

The chain is built from TRBV4-1 and TRBJ2-6; D might be TRBD1 (6 bases). Trimming shortened V by 4 bases and J by 9 bases, and 13 bases separated the two germline ends. The germline CDR1 and CDR2 sequences are MGHRA and YSYEKL. CDR3 length: 14 residues. CDR3 coding DNA: TGCGCCAGCAGCCCTAAAGACAGGAACAACGTCCTGACTTTC. This encodes CASSPKDRNNVLTF.

The CDR3 bases are TGCGCCAGCACTTGGACTAGCGGGGGCGCGAACACCGGGGAGCTGTTTTTT. Protein: CASTWTSGGANTGELFF. J is TRBJ2-2 and V is TRBV10-2; 13 bases map to TRBD2. The CDR3 has 17 residues. CDR1 and CDR2 (germline): WSHSY, SAAADI. J gave up 0 bases and V 7 bases, and 5 bases lay outside the gene matches.

The gene calls are TRBV7-8 and TRBJ2-7; weak D call: TRBD2 (5 bases). Germline loops: CDR1 SGHVS, CDR2 FQNEAQ. The V and J ends lost 2 bases and 7 bases respectively, with 9 bases between them. There are 12 residues in the CDR3. CDR3 bases: TGTGCCAGCAGCTTAATCGCGGGTGAGCAGTACTTC. Encoded protein: CASSLIAGEQYF.